This T cell receptor beta chain was sequenced for a study of technical replicates of blood from several donors. The method was immunoSEQ multiplex PCR; TCRdb's version includes in-frame clones alone and lacks a portion of them. The sample records tens of thousands of clones, 70% to 90% being singletons. Germline V gives CDR1 SGHDT, CDR2 YYEEEE. There are 12 residues in the CDR3. Unmatched junction bases numbered 1, after V lost 6 bases and J lost 3 bases. The chain employs TRBV5-6 and TRBJ2-5; 8 nucleotides match TRBD1. Sequencing was performed on PBMCs. The clonotype comes from a human donor in good health. Some clones in this sample may be carry-over from other donors' samples. The CDR3 nucleotides are TGTGCCAGCAAGGACAGGGAAGAGACCCAGTACTTC. This sequence encodes CASKDREETQYF.